This TCR beta chain originates from a study of T cell responses to AZD1222 COVID-19 vaccine. General study findings and limits: Recipients of two AZD1222 doses showed rising Spike-specific TCR breadth and depth. Nearly half of the spike-specific TCRs reportedly recognize variant regions that carry no mutations.

On this clone: Its antigen remains unknown.

Sequenced by immunoSEQ multiplex PCR; TCRdb stores in-frame clones only, minus some. The sample yields 95,000 to 150,000 clones, 75% to 95% seen once. In germline, CDR1 is MDHEN, CDR2 SYDVKM. The length of the CDR3 is 13 residues. The ends were cut back, 4 bases at V and 4 bases at J, with 11 bases in the middle. V is TRBV28 and J is TRBJ2-7; no reliable D call. The sample in question was peripheral blood, obtained on day 0 of AZD1222 vaccination. The receptor comes from an adult in good health. CDR3 protein: CASSSPERYEQYF. The CDR3, as DNA: TGTGCCAGCAGTTCCCCCGAGAGGTACGAGCAGTACTTC. Together with reference TRBV28 and TRBJ2-7, the CDR3 gives the full variable domain: DVKVTQSSRYLVKRTGEKVFLECVQDMDHENMFWYRQDPGLGLRLIYFSYDVKMKEKGDIPEGYSVSREKKERFSLILESASTNQTSMYLCASSSPERYEQYFGPGTRLTVT.